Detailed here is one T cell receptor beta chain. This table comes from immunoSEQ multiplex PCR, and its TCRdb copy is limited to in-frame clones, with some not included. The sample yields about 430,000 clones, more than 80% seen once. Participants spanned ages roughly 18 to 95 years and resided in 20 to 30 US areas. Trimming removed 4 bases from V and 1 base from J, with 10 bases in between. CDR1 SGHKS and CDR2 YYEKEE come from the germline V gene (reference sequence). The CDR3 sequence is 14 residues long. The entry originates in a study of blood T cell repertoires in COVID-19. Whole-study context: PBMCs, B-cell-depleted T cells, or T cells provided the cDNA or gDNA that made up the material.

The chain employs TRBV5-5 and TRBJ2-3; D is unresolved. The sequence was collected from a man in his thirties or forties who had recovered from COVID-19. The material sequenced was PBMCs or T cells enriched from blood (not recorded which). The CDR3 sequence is CASSPRSGTDTQYF. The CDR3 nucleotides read TGTGCCAGCAGCCCGAGATCTGGCACAGATACGCAGTATTTT.